These 21 T cell receptor beta chains originate from one sample sequenced in a study of graft-versus-host responses after intestinal transplantation. Data came from immunoSEQ multiplex PCR; TCRdb stores just in-frame clones and leaves some out. The data hold about 20,000 clones, with 86% observed a single time. This sample comprised bone marrow, obtained roughly 130 days after transplant. Every receptor here comes from a human patient who received an intestinal transplant, so some T cells may come from the graft donor.

V gene TRBV7-9 combines with J gene TRBJ2-7; no firm D call. The V gene lost 5 bases and the J gene lost 0 bases, with 11 bases spanning the gap. Germline values: CDR1 SEHNR, CDR2 FQNEAQ (reference sequence). The CDR3 totals 14 residues. In nucleotides, the CDR3 is TGTGCCAGCAGCCTCGGAGACGGCTCCTACGAGCAGTACTTC. Translation: CASSLGDGSYEQYF.

The CDR3 spells CASSMGTFTDTQYF. The CDR3 DNA reads as TGTGCCAGTAGTATGGGGACTTTCACAGATACGCAGTATTTT. The chain employs TRBV19 and TRBJ2-3, with a weak D call TRBD2 (6 bases). The CDR3 has 14 residues. V dropped 3 bases and J dropped 2 bases, with 9 bases sitting between them. Germline V lookup: CDR1 LNHDA, CDR2 SQIVND (reference sequence).

The CDR3 region has the DNA TGTGCCAGCAGACATCTAGCGGGGCACTACGAGCAGTACTTC. Translated: CASRHLAGHYEQYF. The chain employs TRBV27 and TRBJ2-7; 9 bases are shared with TRBD2. CDR1 is MNHEY and CDR2 is SMNVEV in the germline V gene (reference sequence). The CDR3 contains 14 residues. V trimming: 6 bases; J trimming: 3 bases; junction bases outside the gene matches: 6.

This chain's CDR3 is CASGLPQETQYF. The CDR3 DNA is TGTGCCTCCGGGCTACCACAAGAGACCCAGTACTTC. The V call is TRBV27, the J call TRBJ2-5, with D unclear. CDR3 length: 12 residues. Germline CDR1 MNHEY, CDR2 SMNVEV (reference sequence). Trimming stripped 11 bases from V and 2 bases from J, with 12 bases between.

Here the CDR3 DNA reads TGTGCCAGCAGGGGACTAGGTGGGACCGGGGAGCTGTTTTTT. Translated, it gives CASRGLGGTGELFF. The chain is built from TRBV6-1 and TRBJ2-2; 8 bases fit TRBD2. After removal of 6 bases from V and 5 bases from J, the junction contained 5 bases not matched to a gene. Germline CDR1 is MNHNS and CDR2 is SASEGT. This CDR3 region has 14 residues.

V is TRBV25-1 and J is TRBJ2-5; 9 positions agree with TRBD2. Germline CDR1 and CDR2: MGHDK and SYGVNS. The CDR3 has 17 residues. The V gene end was trimmed by 2 bases and the J gene end by 2 bases; junction bases not matched to a gene: 9. CDR3 coding DNA: TGTGCCAGCAGTGAACAGGAGGCGGGAGGGCTTCAAGAGACCCAGTACTTC. This translates into CASSEQEAGGLQETQYF. Complete variable domain (other parts from reference TRBV25-1 and TRBJ2-5): EADIYQTPRYLVIGTGKKITLECSQTMGHDKMYWYQQDPGMELHLIHYSYGVNSTEKGDLSSESTVSRIRTEHFPLTLESARPSHTSQYLCASSEQEAGGLQETQYFGPGTRLLVL.

The CDR3 DNA follows: TGTGCCAGCAGCGCCGAGGGGGGAGGGCCTGAAGAGCAGTTCTTC. Its translation is CASSAEGGGPEEQFF. The chain uses TRBV9 and TRBJ2-1; TRBD2 is a possible D gene (7 bases). The CDR3 spans 15 residues. Trimming left V 3 bases short and J 10 bases short, with 20 bases between. Germline lookup yields CDR1 SGDLS and CDR2 YYNGEE. The whole variable domain, remainder taken from reference TRBV9 and TRBJ2-1, is DSGVTQTPKHLITATGQRVTLRCSPRSGDLSVYWYQQSLDQGLQFLIQYYNGEERAKGNILERFSAQQFPDLHSELNLSSLELGDSALYFCASSAEGGGPEEQFFGPGTRLTVL.

The chain is built from TRBV29-1 and TRBJ2-7; D gene unclear. Germline V gene sequence: CDR1 SQVTM, CDR2 ANQGSEA. With 0 bases removed from V and 7 bases from J, the gap between germline ends came to 10 bases. The CDR3 is 12 residues long. The CDR3 DNA reads as TGCAGCGTTGAAGATTGGGTGGGGGAGCAGTACTTC. Amino acid sequence: CSVEDWVGEQYF.

The J gene is TRBJ2-5, the V gene TRBV29-1; a weak D match, TRBD2 (6 bases). Germline lookup yields CDR1 SQVTM and CDR2 ANQGSEA. Trimming stripped 0 bases from V and 4 bases from J, with 18 bases between. CDR3 length: 16 amino acids. DNA of the CDR3: TGCAGCGTTGAAGATCCTGGGGGACTGACTTCAGAGACCCAGTACTTC. It encodes CSVEDPGGLTSETQYF. Full variable domain (missing parts from reference TRBV29-1 and TRBJ2-5): SAVISQKPSRDICQRGTSLTIQCQVDSQVTMMFWYRQQPGQSLTLIATANQGSEATYESGFVIDKFPISRPNLTFSTLTVSNMSPEDSSIYLCSVEDPGGLTSETQYFGPGTRLLVL.

This clone was picked up one time. CDR3: CASSSSGRLWDWETQYF. The CDR3 DNA follows: TGTGCCAGCAGTAGCAGCGGGAGATTGTGGGACTGGGAGACCCAGTACTTC. The chain links TRBV2 to TRBJ2-5; 8 bases line up with TRBD2. The CDR3 length is 17 residues. V was pared by 5 bases and J by 5 bases, with 16 bases of the junction left unmatched. Germline lookup yields CDR1 SNHLY and CDR2 FYNNEI.

The genes are TRBV7-3 and TRBJ2-5; D is possibly TRBD1 or TRBD2 (5 bases each). Trimming shortened V by 1 base and J by 2 bases, and 8 bases separated the two germline ends. From germline, CDR1 is SGHTA and CDR2 FQGTGA. The CDR3 is 14 residues long. CDR3 sequence reads: CASSLRDRQETQYF. The CDR3 region has the DNA TGTGCCAGCAGCTTAAGGGACCGACAAGAGACCCAGTACTTC.

The chain links TRBV29-1 to TRBJ2-6, with D unresolved. Per the germline V gene, CDR1 is SQVTM and CDR2 is ANQGSEA. The CDR3 loop spans 15 amino acids. With 7 bases removed from V and 0 bases from J, the gap between germline ends came to 13 bases. Here the CDR3 reads CSATARVSGANVLTF. CDR3 nucleotide sequence: TGCAGCGCCACCGCTAGGGTCTCTGGGGCCAACGTCCTGACTTTC.

The V call is TRBV30, the J call TRBJ2-7; possible D gene TRBD2, 5 bases. This CDR3 has 12 amino acids. Germline CDR1 GTSNPN, CDR2 SVGIG (reference sequence). The V and J ends lost 1 base and 3 bases respectively, with 7 bases between them. CDR3 DNA sequence: TGTGCCTGGAGTGATGAGGGCTACGAGCAGTACTTC. Translated, it gives CAWSDEGYEQYF.

The rearrangement links TRBV2 to TRBJ2-7; a weak D match, TRBD1 (5 bases). V was shortened by 1 base and J by 6 bases, with 13 bases between the two germline ends. CDR3 length: 14 amino acids. Germline CDR1 reads SNHLY; CDR2 reads FYNNEI. This CDR3 reads CASSEERGPGEQYF. The CDR3 bases are TGTGCCAGCAGTGAAGAAAGGGGCCCTGGCGAGCAGTACTTC.

This rearrangement joins TRBV20-1 to TRBJ2-1; D tentatively fits TRBD1 or TRBD2 (5 bases each). This CDR3 region has 11 residues. Trimming shortened V by 4 bases and J by 12 bases, and 13 bases separated the two germline ends. Looked up from germline, CDR1 is DFQATT and CDR2 is SNEGSKA (reference sequence). In DNA, the CDR3 is TGCAGTGCTATACCCGGGGCCCGGCAGTTCTTC. Encoded protein: CSAIPGARQFF.

Comments on this clone: Mismatch with germline at one junction end may stem from a read error. At the DNA level, this CDR3 is encoded by other sequences in the same sample as well. This chain links TRBV7-9 with TRBJ2-6; perhaps TRBD1 as D (5 bases). Germline CDR1 reads SEHNR; CDR2 reads FQNEAQ (reference sequence). There are 15 residues in the CDR3. CDR3 region: CASSLATLGANVLTF. The DNA for the CDR3 is TGTGCCAGCAGCTTAGCAACGCTTGGGGCCAACGTCTTGACTTTC.

This chain uses TRBV4-2 with TRBJ1-2; D ambiguous. V shed 0 bases and J shed 5 bases, with 10 bases lying between them. This CDR3 region has 14 residues. CDR1 is LGHNA and CDR2 is YNFKEQ in the germline V gene. CDR3 in amino acids: CASSQDGTPYGYTF. CDR3 bases: TGTGCCAGCAGCCAAGACGGAACTCCTTATGGCTACACCTTC.

This clone showed up just a few times. In DNA, the CDR3 is TGTGCCAGCAGCTCCGACGGACAGGGACGATACAATGAGCAGTTCTTC. It yields the protein CASSSDGQGRYNEQFF. V gene TRBV7-3 combines with J gene TRBJ2-1, with 8 nucleotides matching TRBD1. CDR1 is SGHTA, CDR2 FQGTGA, per germline. V lost 4 bases to trimming and J lost 4 bases; unmatched junction nucleotides: 9. The CDR3 runs to 16 residues.

About this clone: The sample contains more than one DNA sequence encoding this CDR3. DNA for the CDR3: TGTGCCAGCAGCCTCTCCGGGACTAGCGGACCCTACGAGCAGTACTTC. Its translation: CASSLSGTSGPYEQYF. V gene TRBV4-2 combines with J gene TRBJ2-7; TRBD2 agrees at 11 bases. V trimming: 4 bases; J trimming: 2 bases; junction bases outside the gene matches: 7. Germline assignment: CDR1 LGHNA and CDR2 YNFKEQ. The CDR3 totals 16 residues.

The V and J genes are TRBV7-8 and TRBJ1-6; 7 positions match TRBD1. The V segment lost 2 bases and the J segment 7 bases; nucleotides outside the gene matches: 5. The CDR3 loop spans 15 amino acids. CDR1 and CDR2 (germline): SGHVS, FQNEAQ. This chain's CDR3 is CASSLYRDSNSPLHF. CDR3 coding DNA: TGTGCCAGCAGCTTATACAGGGACAGCAATTCACCCCTCCACTTT.

This clone showed up just a few times. V gene TRBV5-1 combines with J gene TRBJ2-1; D is unresolved. The CDR3 has 12 amino acids. Trimming shortened V by 2 bases and J by 4 bases, and 4 bases separated the two germline ends. Germline CDR1 is SGHRS and CDR2 is YFSETQ. CDR3 DNA: TGCGCCAGCAGCTTCCTATACAATGAGCAGTTCTTC. Protein: CASSFLYNEQFF.